This T cell receptor beta chain originates from a study of blood T cell repertoires in COVID-19. Study summary: T cells, B-cell-depleted T cells, or PBMCs provided the cDNA or gDNA that served as material.

Clones were read by immunoSEQ multiplex PCR, and TCRdb kept only the in-frame ones, dropping some. The sample includes hundreds of thousands of clones, roughly 85% of them seen just once. V shed 1 base and J shed 0 bases, with 9 bases lying between them. Germline CDR1 and CDR2: SGHRS and YFSETQ. The CDR3 length is 15 residues. This clone came up once. Other DNA sequences in this specimen translate into the identical CDR3. The sequence was collected from a woman between 18 and 29 years old with acute or convalescent COVID-19. Sample: peripheral blood. V usage is TRBV5-1 and J usage is TRBJ2-3; D is perhaps TRBD2 (5 bases). Here the CDR3 DNA reads TGCGCCAGCAGCTTGTTAGGCGGGAGCACAGATACGCAGTATTTT. This gives the protein CASSLLGGSTDTQYF.